A selection of T cell receptor beta chains follows, all from one sample in a study of blood T cells in healthy people across ages. TCRdb redid the calling of the 5' RACE reads with MiXCR, one entry per CDR3 protein. The table lists under 700,000 distinct CDR3 sequences, approximately 25% of them singletons. The same sample was also used in a study of T cells of mothers and their children.

Sequenced material: blood. These receptors came from a boy under 18 in good health. Each CDR3 is given with its conserved first and last residue. The D gene is left open where the match is weak. Clone size is given for some rows only: seen once, a few or many times, or a class if the clone is expanded.

TRBJ1-4,few,-,TRBV12-3/TRBV12-4,TGTGCCAGCAGGTCAGGGATCCCTAATGAAAAACTGTTTTTT,CASRSGIPNEKLFF
TRBJ2-7,few,-,TRBV28,TGTGCCAGCACCACTGAGGGGGGTTTGAGCTCCTACGAGCAGTACTTC,CASTTEGGLSSYEQYF
TRBJ1-5,-,-,TRBV12-3/TRBV12-4,TGTGCCAGCAGTTCCGCCGAGAGGCCCCAGCATTTT,CASSSAERPQHF
TRBJ1-6,-,TRBD1,TRBV27,TGTGCCAGCAGGAGACAGGGATGGGCACCCCTCCACTTT,CASRRQGWAPLHF
TRBJ2-1,few,TRBD2,TRBV29-1,TGCAGCGTTGACGGGCTAGCGGGAGTCGATGAGCGGTTCTTC,CSVDGLAGVDERFF
TRBJ2-7,-,-,TRBV29-1,TGCAGCGTTGAAGTTCGCCCCGCGAATGCCTACGAGCAGTACTTC,CSVEVRPANAYEQYF
TRBJ2-1,-,-,TRBV7-2,TGTGCCAGCAGCCTAAGTAGGGCAACCTACAATGAGCAGTTCTTC,CASSLSRATYNEQFF
TRBJ2-7,-,TRBD1,TRBV5-1,TGCGCCAGCAAGGGACAGGCCTACGAGCAGTACTTC,CASKGQAYEQYF
TRBJ2-2,few,-,TRBV6-4,TGTGCCAGCAGTGACCTGGGTTTGACCGGGGAGCTGTTTTTT,CASSDLGLTGELFF
TRBJ1-4,-,TRBD1,TRBV7-2,TGTGCCAGCAGCTTAGCGCCAGGGGGGGTTAATGAAAAACTGTTTTTT,CASSLAPGGVNEKLFF
TRBJ2-7,-,TRBD2,TRBV10-3,TGTGCCACTCTGACTAGCGGCTCCTACGAGCAGTACTTC,CATLTSGSYEQYF
TRBJ2-7,-,-,TRBV29-1,TGCAGCGTGACCGGGATTAGCTCCATCGAGCAGTACTTC,CSVTGISSIEQYF
TRBJ1-1,many,-,TRBV19,TGTGCCAGTAATATTCCCGGGGAAATCACTGAAGCTTTCTTT,CASNIPGEITEAFF
TRBJ2-7,-,-,TRBV5-1,TGCGCCAGCAGCTCTGTCCCGGGGGTCGAGCAGTACTTC,CASSSVPGVEQYF
TRBJ2-7,many,-,TRBV12-3/TRBV12-4,TGTGCCAGCAGTTTAGCGCGAGGGGACTACGAGCAGTACTTC,CASSLARGDYEQYF
TRBJ1-2,few,-,TRBV7-2,TGTGCCAGCAGCCCCTACGGGCTCAAAGCTAACTATGGCTACACCTTC,CASSPYGLKANYGYTF
TRBJ2-1,few,TRBD2,TRBV7-2,TGTGCCAGCAGCTCCAGAGCGGGAGCAAGGATTAATGAGCAGTTCTTC,CASSSRAGARINEQFF
TRBJ2-1,-,-,TRBV27,-,CASSSSGGDYNEQFF
TRBJ2-7,-,TRBD1,TRBV29-1,TGCAGCGCCGGGACAGGGGGCATCGAGCAGTACTTC,CSAGTGGIEQYF
TRBJ2-7,-,-,TRBV9,TGTGCCAGCAGCGTAGGAGCGGGTTCCAGCTCCTACGAGCAGTACTTC,CASSVGAGSSSYEQYF
TRBJ2-3,-,TRBD1,TRBV24-1,TGTGCCACCAGTGATTCCGGGACAGGGGGTGCAGATACGCAGTATTTT,CATSDSGTGGADTQYF
TRBJ2-2,-,TRBD1,TRBV4-3,TGCGCCAGCAGCCCAACTCGAGGGGACAGGGGGAACACCGGGGAGCTGTTTTTT,CASSPTRGDRGNTGELFF
TRBJ2-7,-,TRBD2,TRBV4-3,TGCGCCAGCAGCCAAGGGACTAGCGATTCCTACGAGCGGTACTTC,CASSQGTSDSYERYF
TRBJ2-5,few,-,TRBV18,TGTGCCAGCTCACGCCCGGGAGCGGAGGAGACCCAGTACTTC,CASSRPGAEETQYF
TRBJ1-1,-,-,TRBV27,TGTGCCAGCAGTTTATCGGGCGGGGAGGGCACTGAAGCTTTCTTT,CASSLSGGEGTEAFF
TRBJ2-5,many,-,TRBV29-1,TGCAGCGTTATACTCCGGTTGGAGACCCAGTACTTC,CSVILRLETQYF
TRBJ1-2,few,TRBD1,TRBV20-1,TGCAGTGCTAGACTGACAGGGGGTTATGGCTACACCTTC,CSARLTGGYGYTF
TRBJ2-5,-,-,TRBV20-1,TGCAGTGCTAGAGGCAGGGGACGGGAGACCCAGTACTTC,CSARGRGRETQYF
TRBJ1-6,few,-,TRBV14,TGTGCCAGCAGACTTGACCGGGGCCGTAATTCACCCCTCCACTTT,CASRLDRGRNSPLHF
TRBJ1-5,-,-,TRBV12-3/TRBV12-4,TGTGCCAGCAGTTTGCGGCAGAATCAGCCCCAGCATTTT,CASSLRQNQPQHF
TRBJ1-4,-,-,TRBV5-5,TGTGCCAGCAGCTTCAGGACCGCGGATGAAAAACTGTTTTTT,CASSFRTADEKLFF
TRBJ1-3,-,-,TRBV28,TGTGCCAGCAGCCCCACACGGGAATCTGGAAACACCATATATTTT,CASSPTRESGNTIYF
TRBJ1-4,-,-,TRBV4-1,TGCGCCAGCAGCCAAGCGCTTATGACAGGAAAACTGTTTTTT,CASSQALMTGKLFF
TRBJ2-7,-,TRBD2,TRBV9,TGTGCCAGCAGCGTAGGGGGAAGCGGGAGTTTTGACGAGCAGTACTTC,CASSVGGSGSFDEQYF
TRBJ2-7,few,TRBD1,TRBV6-2/TRBV6-3,TGTGCCAGCAGTTACCGGACAGGGGGCAAGTACGAGCAGTACTTC,CASSYRTGGKYEQYF
TRBJ2-5,-,TRBD2,TRBV28,TGTGCCAGCAGGCTAGCGGGAGGTCCTACCCAAGAGACCCTGTACTTC,CASRLAGGPTQETLYF
TRBJ1-5,few,-,TRBV20-1,TGCAGTGCTCGGGATTATAGCAGTCAGCCCCAGCATTTT,CSARDYSSQPQHF
TRBJ2-1,-,TRBD2,TRBV27,TGTGCCAGCAGTCCACTAGCGCTATCCTACAATGAGCAGTTCTTC,CASSPLALSYNEQFF
TRBJ2-1,-,TRBD2,TRBV20-1,TGCAGTGTTAGACGACTAGCTGAATACAATGAGCAGTTCTTC,CSVRRLAEYNEQFF
TRBJ1-2,few,-,TRBV7-8,TGTGCCAGCAGCATGGGGGACGGACTGAGAGGCTACACCTTC,CASSMGDGLRGYTF
TRBJ2-5,few,-,TRBV27,TGTGCCAGCAGTTTTTCTCTAGACAGGAAAGAGACCCAGTACTTC,CASSFSLDRKETQYF
TRBJ2-1,few,TRBD2,TRBV20-1,TGCAGTGCTAGAGATTTCCGGGGGGGCTCCTACAATGAGCAGTTCTTT,CSARDFRGGSYNEQFF
TRBJ2-7,few,-,TRBV13,TGTGCCAGCAGCGGGCAGGGGTTAAACTACGAGCAGTACTTC,CASSGQGLNYEQYF
TRBJ1-2,few,-,TRBV6-4,TGTGCCAGCAGGGACAGTAACTATGGCTACACCTTC,CASRDSNYGYTF
TRBJ2-1,-,TRBD2,TRBV7-3,TGTGCCAGCGGCTTAAAGATAGGACTAGCGGGAGAGAATGAGCAGTTCTTC,CASGLKIGLAGENEQFF
TRBJ1-5,few,TRBD1,TRBV6-2/TRBV6-3,TGTGCCAGCAGTTACGGACAGGCCCGCCAGCCCCAGCATTTT,CASSYGQARQPQHF
TRBJ1-2,-,-,TRBV25-1,TGTGCCAGCAGTGGCGGCCACAGCTATGGCTACACCTTC,CASSGGHSYGYTF
TRBJ1-1,few,-,TRBV7-2,TGTGCCAGCAGCTTAGAACAGGGAGGGACTGAAGCTTTCTTT,CASSLEQGGTEAFF
TRBJ2-6,-,-,TRBV5-6,TGTGCCAGCAGTTCTCGTCTGTCGCCGAAAGTATCAAACTCTGGGGCCAACGTCCTGACTTTC,CASSSRLSPKVSNSGANVLTF
TRBJ2-7,-,-,TRBV7-3,TGTGCCAGCAGCCTCCGGCCAGGGGCCCTCTACGAGCAGTACTTC,CASSLRPGALYEQYF
TRBJ2-3,few,TRBD2,TRBV6-2/TRBV6-3,TGTGCCAGCAGCCCCGGACTAGCAAGGGGACCCGGCACAGATACGCAGTATTTT,CASSPGLARGPGTDTQYF
TRBJ2-7,-,TRBD2,TRBV7-2,TGTGCCAGCAGCACTAGCGGGAGTTCCAACGAGCAGTACTTC,CASSTSGSSNEQYF
TRBJ1-2,-,-,TRBV6-5,TGTGCCAGCGGGGAGTTCTATGGCTACACCTTC,CASGEFYGYTF